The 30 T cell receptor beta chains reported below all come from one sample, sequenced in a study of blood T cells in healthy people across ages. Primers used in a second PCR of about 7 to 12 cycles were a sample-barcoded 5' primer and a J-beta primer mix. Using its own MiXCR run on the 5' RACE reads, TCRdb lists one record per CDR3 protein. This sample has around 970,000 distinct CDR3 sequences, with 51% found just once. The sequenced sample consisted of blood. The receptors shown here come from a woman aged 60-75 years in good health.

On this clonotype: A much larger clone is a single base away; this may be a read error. In DNA form, the CDR3 reads TGTGCCTGGAGTCCTTTTTCATCGGACTTCCTTAGGGGGTTCTGCGAGCAGTACTTC. Its translation: CAWSPFSSDFLRGFCEQYF. This chain joins TRBV30 and TRBJ2-4, with D perhaps TRBD1 (6 bases). The J call may not be correct, given that the DNA end is closer to TRBJ2-7. CDR1 and CDR2 from the germline V gene are GTSNPN and SVGIG (reference sequence). The CDR3 totals 19 residues.

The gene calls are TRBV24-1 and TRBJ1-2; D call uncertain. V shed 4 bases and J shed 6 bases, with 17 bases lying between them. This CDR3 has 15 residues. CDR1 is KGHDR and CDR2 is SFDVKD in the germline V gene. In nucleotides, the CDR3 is TGTGCCACCAGTGACGCGAAGGGAGGTTGGGATGGCTACACCTTC. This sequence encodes CATSDAKGGWDGYTF.

Here the CDR3 reads CASSHTGDYEQYF. The CDR3 DNA sequence: TGTGCCAGCAGTCACACAGGGGACTACGAGCAGTACTTC. The rearrangement uses TRBV28 and TRBJ2-5; 7 positions match TRBD1. The end of the DNA aligns better with TRBJ2-7, so the J call may be wrong. Germline CDR1 reads MDHEN; CDR2 reads SYDVKM. This CDR3 region has 13 residues.

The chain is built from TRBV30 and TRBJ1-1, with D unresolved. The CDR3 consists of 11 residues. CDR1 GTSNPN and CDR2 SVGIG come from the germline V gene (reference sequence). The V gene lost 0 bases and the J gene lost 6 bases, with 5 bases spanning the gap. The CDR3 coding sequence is TGTGCCTGGAGTGTACTCCCTGAAGCTTTCTTT. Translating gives CAWSVLPEAFF.

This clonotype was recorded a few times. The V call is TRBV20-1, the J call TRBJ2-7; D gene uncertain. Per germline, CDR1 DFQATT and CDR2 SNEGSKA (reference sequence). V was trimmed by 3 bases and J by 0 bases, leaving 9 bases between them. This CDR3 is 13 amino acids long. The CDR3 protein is CSASSPHSYEQYF. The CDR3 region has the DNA TGCAGTGCTAGTTCCCCCCACTCCTACGAGCAGTACTTC.

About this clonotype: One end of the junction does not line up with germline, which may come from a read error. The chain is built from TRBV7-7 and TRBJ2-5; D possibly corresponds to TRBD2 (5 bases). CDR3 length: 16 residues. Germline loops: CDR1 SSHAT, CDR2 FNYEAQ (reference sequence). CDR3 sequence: CAGSLGRGSGQETQYF. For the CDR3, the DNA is TGTGCCGGCAGCTTAGGTCGTGGGAGCGGTCAAGAGACCCAGTACTTC.

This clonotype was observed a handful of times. CDR3 sequence (DNA): TGTGCCAGCAGCCGAGCCGCCGGCGGGCTAGCGTCCTACGAGCAGTACTTC. It codes for CASSRAAGGLASYEQYF. The rearrangement uses TRBV3-1 and TRBJ2-7, with TRBD2 as a possible D gene (6 bases). With 4 bases removed from V and 1 base from J, the gap between germline ends came to 20 bases. CDR3 length: 17 residues. Per germline, CDR1 LGHDT and CDR2 YNNKEL (reference sequence).

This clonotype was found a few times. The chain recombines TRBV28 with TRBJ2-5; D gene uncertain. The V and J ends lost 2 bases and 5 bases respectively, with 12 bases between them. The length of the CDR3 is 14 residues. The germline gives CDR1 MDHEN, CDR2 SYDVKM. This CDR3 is CASSLHSARETQYF. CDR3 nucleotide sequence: TGTGCCAGCAGTTTACACTCGGCTCGGGAGACCCAGTACTTC.

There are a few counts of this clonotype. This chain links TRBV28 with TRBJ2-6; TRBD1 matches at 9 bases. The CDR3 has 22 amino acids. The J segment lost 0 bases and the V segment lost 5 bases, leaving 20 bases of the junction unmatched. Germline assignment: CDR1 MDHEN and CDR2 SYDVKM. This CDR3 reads CASSREPIRDRVFRSGANVLTF. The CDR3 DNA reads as TGTGCCAGCAGTCGTGAACCTATCCGGGACAGGGTTTTCCGCTCTGGGGCCAACGTCCTGACTTTC.

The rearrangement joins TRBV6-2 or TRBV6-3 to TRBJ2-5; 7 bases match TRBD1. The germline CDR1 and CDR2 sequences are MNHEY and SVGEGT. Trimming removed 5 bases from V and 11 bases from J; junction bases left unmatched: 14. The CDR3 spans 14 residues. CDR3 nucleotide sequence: TGTGCCAGCAGTATTCCGGGACAGATCATCGGGCAGTACTTC. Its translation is CASSIPGQIIGQYF.

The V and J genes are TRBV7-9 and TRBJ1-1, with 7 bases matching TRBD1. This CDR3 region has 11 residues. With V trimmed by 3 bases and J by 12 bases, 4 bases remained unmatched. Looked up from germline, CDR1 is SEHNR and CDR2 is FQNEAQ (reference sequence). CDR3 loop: CASSLTGNSFF. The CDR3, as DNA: TGTGCCAGCAGCTTGACAGGGAATTCTTTCTTT. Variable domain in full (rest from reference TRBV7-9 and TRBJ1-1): DTGVSQNPRHKITKRGQNVTFRCDPISEHNRLYWYRQTLGQGPEFLTYFQNEAQLEKSRLLSDRFSAERPKGSFSTLEIQRTEQGDSAMYLCASSLTGNSFFGQGTRLTVV.

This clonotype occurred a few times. The CDR3 DNA reads TGCAGTGCTCCGAGCGGGAGGTCTTACGAGCAGTACTTC. Its translation: CSAPSGRSYEQYF. The V gene is TRBV20-1, the J gene TRBJ2-7; TRBD2 aligns across 9 bases. V lost 5 bases, J lost 4 bases, and 6 bases stayed unmatched. The length of the CDR3 is 13 residues. The germline V gene has CDR1 DFQATT and CDR2 SNEGSKA (reference sequence).

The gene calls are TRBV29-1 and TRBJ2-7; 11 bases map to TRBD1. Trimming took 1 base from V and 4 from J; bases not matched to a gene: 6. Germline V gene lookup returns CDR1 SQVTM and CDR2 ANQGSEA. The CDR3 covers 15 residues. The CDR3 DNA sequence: TGCAGCGTTGAAGCAGTGGGACAGGGGGTGTACGAGCAGTACTTC. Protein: CSVEAVGQGVYEQYF.

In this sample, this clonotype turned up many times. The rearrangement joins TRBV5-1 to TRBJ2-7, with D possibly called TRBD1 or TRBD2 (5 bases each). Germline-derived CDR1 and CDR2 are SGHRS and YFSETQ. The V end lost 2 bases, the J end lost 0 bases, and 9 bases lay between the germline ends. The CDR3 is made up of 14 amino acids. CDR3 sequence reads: CASSFGTGSYEQYF. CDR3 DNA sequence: TGCGCCAGCAGCTTCGGGACCGGCTCCTACGAGCAGTACTTC.

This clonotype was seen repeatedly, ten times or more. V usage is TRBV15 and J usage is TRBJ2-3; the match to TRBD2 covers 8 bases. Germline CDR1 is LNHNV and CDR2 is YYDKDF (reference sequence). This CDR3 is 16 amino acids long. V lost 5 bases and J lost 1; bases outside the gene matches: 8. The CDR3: CATSWGLVGGTDTQYF. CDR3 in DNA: TGTGCCACCAGCTGGGGACTAGTGGGGGGCACAGATACGCAGTATTTT.

The chain's CDR3 is CASSYGSTSTYEQYF. In DNA form, the CDR3 reads TGTGCCAGCAGTTACGGTAGCACTTCGACCTACGAGCAGTACTTC. The V and J genes are TRBV6-2 or TRBV6-3 and TRBJ2-7; D remains ambiguous. V lost 2 bases and J 2 bases, leaving 13 bases between the germline ends. This CDR3 has 15 amino acids. Germline CDR1 and CDR2: MNHEY and SVGEGT.

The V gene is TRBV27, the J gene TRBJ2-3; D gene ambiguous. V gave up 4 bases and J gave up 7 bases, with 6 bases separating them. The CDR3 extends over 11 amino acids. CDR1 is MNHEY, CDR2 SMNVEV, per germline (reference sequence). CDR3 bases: TGTGCCAGCAGTTCAGCCCATACGCAGTATTTT. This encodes CASSSAHTQYF.

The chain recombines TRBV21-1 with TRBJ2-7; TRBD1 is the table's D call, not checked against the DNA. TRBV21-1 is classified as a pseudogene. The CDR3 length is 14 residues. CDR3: CAILVGHFFYEQYF. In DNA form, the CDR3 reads TGTGCCATACTGGTCGGACACTTCTTCTACGAGCAGTACTTC.

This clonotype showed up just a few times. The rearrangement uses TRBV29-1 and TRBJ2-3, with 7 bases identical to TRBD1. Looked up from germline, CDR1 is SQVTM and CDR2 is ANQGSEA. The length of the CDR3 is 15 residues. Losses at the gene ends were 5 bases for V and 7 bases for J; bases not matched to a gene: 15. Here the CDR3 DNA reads TGCAGCGTTCCTTCTTGGGACAGCGTATCTAATACGCAGTATTTT. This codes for CSVPSWDSVSNTQYF.

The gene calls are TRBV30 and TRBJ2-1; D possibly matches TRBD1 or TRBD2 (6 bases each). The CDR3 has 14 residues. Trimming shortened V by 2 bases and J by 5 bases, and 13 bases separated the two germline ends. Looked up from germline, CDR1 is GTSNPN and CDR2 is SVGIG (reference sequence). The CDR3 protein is CAWSLGGLHNEQFF. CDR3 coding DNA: TGTGCCTGGAGTCTAGGGGGGCTACACAATGAGCAGTTCTTC.

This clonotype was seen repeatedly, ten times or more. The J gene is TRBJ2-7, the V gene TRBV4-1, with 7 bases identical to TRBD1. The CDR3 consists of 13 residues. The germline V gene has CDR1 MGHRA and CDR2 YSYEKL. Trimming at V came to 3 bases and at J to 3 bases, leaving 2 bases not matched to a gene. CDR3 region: CASSHRQGYEQYF. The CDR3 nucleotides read TGCGCCAGCAGCCATCGACAGGGCTACGAGCAGTACTTC.

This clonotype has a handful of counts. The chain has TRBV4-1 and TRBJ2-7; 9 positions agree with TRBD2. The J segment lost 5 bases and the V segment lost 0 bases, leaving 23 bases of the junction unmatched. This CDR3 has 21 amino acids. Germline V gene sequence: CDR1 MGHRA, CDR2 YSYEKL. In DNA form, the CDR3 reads TGCGCCAGCAGCCAAGAATGGGAGGCCACGATTAGCGGGAGTAGATGGGACGAGCAGTACTTC. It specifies CASSQEWEATISGSRWDEQYF.

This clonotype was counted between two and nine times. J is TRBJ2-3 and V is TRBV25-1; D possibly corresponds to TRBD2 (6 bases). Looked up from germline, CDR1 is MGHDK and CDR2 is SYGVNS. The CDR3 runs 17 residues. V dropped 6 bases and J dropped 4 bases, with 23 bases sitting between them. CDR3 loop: CASRNSDYGGRADTQYF. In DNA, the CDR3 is TGTGCCAGCAGAAATTCCGACTATGGAGGGCGTGCAGATACGCAGTATTTT.

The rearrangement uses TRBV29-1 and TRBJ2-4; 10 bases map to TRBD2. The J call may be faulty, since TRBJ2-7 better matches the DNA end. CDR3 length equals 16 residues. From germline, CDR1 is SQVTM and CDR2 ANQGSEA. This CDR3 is CSVEGSPSGSLYEQYF. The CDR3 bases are TGCAGCGTTGAAGGGTCTCCTAGCGGGAGTCTCTACGAGCAGTACTTC.

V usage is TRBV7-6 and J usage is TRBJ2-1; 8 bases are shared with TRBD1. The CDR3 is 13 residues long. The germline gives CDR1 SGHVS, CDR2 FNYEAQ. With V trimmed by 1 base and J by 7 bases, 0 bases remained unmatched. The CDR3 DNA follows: TGTGCCAGCAGCTTAGACAGGGGGAATGAGCAGTTCTTC. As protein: CASSLDRGNEQFF.

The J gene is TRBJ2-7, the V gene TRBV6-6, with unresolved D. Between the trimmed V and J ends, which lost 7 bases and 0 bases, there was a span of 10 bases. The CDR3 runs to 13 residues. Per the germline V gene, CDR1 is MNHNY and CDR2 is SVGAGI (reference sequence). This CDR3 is CASNPGFSYEQYF. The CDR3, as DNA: TGTGCCAGCAACCCCGGGTTCTCCTACGAGCAGTACTTC.

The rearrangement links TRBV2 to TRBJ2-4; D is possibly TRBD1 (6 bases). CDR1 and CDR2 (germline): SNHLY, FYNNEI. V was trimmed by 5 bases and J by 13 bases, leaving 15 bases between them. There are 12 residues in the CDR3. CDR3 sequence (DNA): TGTGCCAGCAGTCGGACAGTGGGTGAGCAGTACTTC. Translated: CASSRTVGEQYF.

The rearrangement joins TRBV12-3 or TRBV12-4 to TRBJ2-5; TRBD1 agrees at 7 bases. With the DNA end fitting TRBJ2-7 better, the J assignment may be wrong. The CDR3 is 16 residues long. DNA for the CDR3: TGTGCCAGCAGACGAGGGACAGTCAAACCCTGGGACGAGCAGTACTTC. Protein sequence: CASRRGTVKPWDEQYF.

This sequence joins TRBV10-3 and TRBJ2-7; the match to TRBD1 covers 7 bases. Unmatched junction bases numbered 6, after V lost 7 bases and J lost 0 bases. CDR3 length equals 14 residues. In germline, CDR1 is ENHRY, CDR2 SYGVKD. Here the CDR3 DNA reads TGTGCCATCACCGGGACAGCTAACTCCTACGAGCAGTACTTC. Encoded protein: CAITGTANSYEQYF.

In nucleotides, the CDR3 is TGTGCCAGCAGCTTCAGGCCCATGGTTTACAATGAGCAGTTCTTC. It is translated as CASSFRPMVYNEQFF. The chain recombines TRBV9 with TRBJ2-1; D not resolved. Trimming took 4 bases from V and 4 from J, leaving 15 bases between them. The CDR3 extends over 15 amino acids. Germline V gene sequence: CDR1 SGDLS, CDR2 YYNGEE.